The 6 T cell receptor beta chains reported below all come from one sample, sequenced in a study of spatial heterogeneity in lung cancer. The time point here: sample taken at primary tumor resection. In each case, whole RNA from tumor, nontumor lung or frozen PBMC was sequenced unsorted. TCRdb recomputed calls from the 5' RACE reads with MiXCR, one row per CDR3 protein. The sample carries 45,000 to 55,000 distinct CDR3 sequences, under 6% recorded once. The material sequenced was PBMCs, taken at surgery. These receptor sequences come from a male donor with early-stage non-small cell lung cancer.

The chain carries TRBV5-1 and TRBJ2-7, with D possibly matching TRBD1 (6 bases). The germline V gene encodes CDR1 SGHRS and CDR2 YFSETQ. This CDR3 has 16 amino acids. V lost 4 bases, J lost 0 bases, and 17 bases lay in between. The CDR3 bases are TGCGCCAGCAGCCTACCGGGACAACACTTCTCCTACGAGCAGTACTTC. Its protein is CASSLPGQHFSYEQYF.

The V call is TRBV7-9, the J call TRBJ2-1; 10 bases line up with TRBD1. The CDR3 covers 15 residues. V trimming: 5 bases; J trimming: 4 bases; junction bases outside the gene matches: 5. Germline V gene data show CDR1 as SEHNR and CDR2 as FQNEAQ (reference sequence). The CDR3 nucleotides read TGTGCCAGCAGCCTAGGGACAGGGGTTTACAATGAGCAGTTCTTC. The encoded protein is CASSLGTGVYNEQFF.

This clonotype was counted many times. The chain has TRBV5-1 and TRBJ2-5; 8 nucleotides line up with TRBD2. Germline-derived CDR1 and CDR2 are SGHRS and YFSETQ. V shed 0 bases and J 1 base; nucleotides not matched to a gene: 2. The CDR3 extends over 15 amino acids. The CDR3 nucleotides are TGCGCCAGCAGCTTGGTTGCGGGAGGCCAAGAGACCCAGTACTTC. Amino acid sequence: CASSLVAGGQETQYF. The full variable domain, with the rest looked up from reference TRBV5-1 and TRBJ2-5, is KAGVTQTPRYLIKTRGQQVTLSCSPISGHRSVSWYQQTPGQGLQFLFEYFSETQRNKGNFPGRFSGRQFSNSRSEMNVSTLELGDSALYLCASSLVAGGQETQYFGPGTRLLVL.

This clonotype was found a few times. This chain connects TRBV20-1 to TRBJ1-4; 8 nucleotides agree with TRBD1. The CDR3 is 14 residues long. The V gene's germline CDR1 is DFQATT and CDR2 SNEGSKA (reference sequence). The CDR3 protein is CSARGQGAHEKLFF. In nucleotides, the CDR3 is TGCAGCGCCCGAGGTCAGGGGGCTCATGAAAAACTGTTTTTT.

The table lists this clonotype with many counts. The V and J genes are TRBV29-1 and TRBJ2-1, with a tentative D call TRBD1 (5 bases). This CDR3 region has 15 residues. Trimming left V 1 base short and J 8 bases short, with 18 bases between. Germline assignment: CDR1 SQVTM and CDR2 ANQGSEA. Here the CDR3 reads CSVEGQGWVLDEQFF. CDR3 DNA: TGCAGCGTTGAAGGTCAGGGTTGGGTTTTAGATGAGCAGTTCTTC.

There are many counts of this clonotype. The chain is built from TRBV5-1 and TRBJ1-1; 7 nucleotides match TRBD1. Germline trimming cut 4 bases from V and 1 base from J; bases unmatched to any gene: 7. CDR3 length: 15 residues. Germline CDR1 is SGHRS and CDR2 is YFSETQ. CDR3 residues: CASSVTGTENTEAFF. CDR3 coding DNA: TGCGCCAGCAGCGTGACCGGGACAGAGAACACTGAAGCTTTCTTT. Full variable domain (missing parts from reference TRBV5-1 and TRBJ1-1): KAGVTQTPRYLIKTRGQQVTLSCSPISGHRSVSWYQQTPGQGLQFLFEYFSETQRNKGNFPGRFSGRQFSNSRSEMNVSTLELGDSALYLCASSVTGTENTEAFFGQGTRLTVV.